The present T cell receptor (beta chain) was sequenced within a study of T cells after yellow fever vaccination. Study-wide context: Fractions of low cell number were prepared using SMART-Seq v4 Ultra Low Input. Study-wide results and caveats: Post-booster repertoires contained most primary-vaccination clones again (approximately 95% CD4, about 90% CD8). The appearance of a small share of clonotypes in both CD4 and CD8 compartments was observed.

As TCR cDNA was made by 5'RACE template switching, a universal primer site and UMIs were added. TCRdb reprocessed the 5' RACE reads via MiXCR and lists one record per CDR3 protein. The profile shows 230,000 or so distinct CDR3 sequences, more than 3.5% of them singletons. At least ten counts were recorded for this clonotype. Antigen: not known. The junction had 13 bases not matched to a gene; V was cut back by 5 bases and J by 9 bases. The CDR3 is 15 amino acids. This receptor was obtained from a man aged 18 to 30 who received the YFV17D yellow fever vaccine. The V and J genes are TRBV12-3 or TRBV12-4 and TRBJ2-5; TRBD2 agrees at 9 bases. Material: PBMCs, obtained 15 days after the yellow fever booster vaccination. CDR3: CASSPQRGAGMAQYF. In DNA, the CDR3 is TGTGCCAGCAGTCCTCAGCGGGGGGCCGGGATGGCCCAGTACTTC.